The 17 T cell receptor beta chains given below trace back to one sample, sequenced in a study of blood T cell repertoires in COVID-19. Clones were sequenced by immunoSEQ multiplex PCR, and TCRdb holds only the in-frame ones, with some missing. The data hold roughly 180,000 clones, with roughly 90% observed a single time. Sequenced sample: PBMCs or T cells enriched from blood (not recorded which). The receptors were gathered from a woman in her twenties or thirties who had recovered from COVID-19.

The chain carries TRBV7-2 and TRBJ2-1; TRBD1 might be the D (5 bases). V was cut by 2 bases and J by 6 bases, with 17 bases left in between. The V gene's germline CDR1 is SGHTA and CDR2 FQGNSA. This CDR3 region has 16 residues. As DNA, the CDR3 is TGTGCCAGCAGCTTAAAGTATAAGGGGTCAGGCAATGAGCAGTTCTTC. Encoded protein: CASSLKYKGSGNEQFF.

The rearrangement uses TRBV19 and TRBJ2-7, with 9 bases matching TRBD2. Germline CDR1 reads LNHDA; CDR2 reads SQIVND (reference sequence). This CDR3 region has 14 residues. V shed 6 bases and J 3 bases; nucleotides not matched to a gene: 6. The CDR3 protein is CASRDSGSRYEQYF. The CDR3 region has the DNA TGTGCCAGTAGGGATAGCGGGAGTCGCTACGAGCAGTACTTC.

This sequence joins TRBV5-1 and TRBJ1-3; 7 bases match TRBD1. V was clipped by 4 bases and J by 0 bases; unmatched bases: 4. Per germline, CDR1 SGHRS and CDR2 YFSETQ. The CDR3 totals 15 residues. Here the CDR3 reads CASSQGGSSGNTIYF. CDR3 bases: TGCGCCAGCAGCCAGGGGGGAAGCTCTGGAAACACCATATATTTT.

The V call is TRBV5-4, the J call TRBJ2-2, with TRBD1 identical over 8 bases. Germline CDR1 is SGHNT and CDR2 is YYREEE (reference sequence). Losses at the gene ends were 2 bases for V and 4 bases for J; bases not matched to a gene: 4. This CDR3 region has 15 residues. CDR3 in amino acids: CASSFQGAVTGELFF. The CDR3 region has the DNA TGTGCCAGCAGCTTTCAGGGGGCGGTCACCGGGGAGCTGTTTTTT.

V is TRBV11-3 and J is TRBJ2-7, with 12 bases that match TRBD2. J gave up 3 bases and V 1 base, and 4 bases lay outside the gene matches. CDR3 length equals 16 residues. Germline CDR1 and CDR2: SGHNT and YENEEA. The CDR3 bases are TGTGCCAGCAGCTTAGGAGGACTAGCGGGAAACTACGAGCAGTACTTC. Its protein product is CASSLGGLAGNYEQYF.

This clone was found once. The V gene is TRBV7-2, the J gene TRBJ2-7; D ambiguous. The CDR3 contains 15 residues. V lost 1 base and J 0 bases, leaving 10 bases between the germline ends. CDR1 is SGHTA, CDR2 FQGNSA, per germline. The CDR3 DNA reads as TGTGCCAGCAGCTTAGGAACGAGCTCCTCCTACGAGCAGTACTTC. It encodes CASSLGTSSSYEQYF.

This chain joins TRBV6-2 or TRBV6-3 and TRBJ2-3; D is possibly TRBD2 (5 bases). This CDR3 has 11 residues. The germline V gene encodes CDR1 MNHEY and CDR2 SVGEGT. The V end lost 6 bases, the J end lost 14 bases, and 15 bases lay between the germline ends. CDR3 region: CASSPRTSLYF. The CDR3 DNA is TGTGCCAGCAGCCCCCGAACTAGTTTGTATTTT.

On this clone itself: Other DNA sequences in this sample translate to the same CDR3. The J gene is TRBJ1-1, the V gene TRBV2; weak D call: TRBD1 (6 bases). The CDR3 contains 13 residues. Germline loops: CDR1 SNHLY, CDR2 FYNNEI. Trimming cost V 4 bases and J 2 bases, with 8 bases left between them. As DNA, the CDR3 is TGTGCCAGCAGTGGCAGGGGTAACACTGAAGCTTTCTTT. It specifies CASSGRGNTEAFF. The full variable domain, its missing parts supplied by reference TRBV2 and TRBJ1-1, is EPEVTQTPSHQVTQMGQEVILRCVPISNHLYFYWYRQILGQKVEFLVSFYNNEISEKSEIFDDQFSVERPDGSNFTLKIRSTKLEDSAMYFCASSGRGNTEAFFGQGTRLTVV.

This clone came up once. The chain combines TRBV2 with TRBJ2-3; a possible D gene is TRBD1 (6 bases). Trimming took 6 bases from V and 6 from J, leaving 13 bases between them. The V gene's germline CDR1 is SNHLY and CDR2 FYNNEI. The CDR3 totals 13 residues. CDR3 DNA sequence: TGTGCCAGCAGCGGGACGAGGGGGGATACGCAGTATTTT. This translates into CASSGTRGDTQYF.

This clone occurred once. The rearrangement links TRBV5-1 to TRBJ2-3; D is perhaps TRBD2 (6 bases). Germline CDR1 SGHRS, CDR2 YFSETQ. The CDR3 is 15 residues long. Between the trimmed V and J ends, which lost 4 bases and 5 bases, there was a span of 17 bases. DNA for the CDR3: TGCGCCAGCAGCGCTAGCCTCACCGGGGGAGATACGCAGTATTTT. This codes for CASSASLTGGDTQYF.

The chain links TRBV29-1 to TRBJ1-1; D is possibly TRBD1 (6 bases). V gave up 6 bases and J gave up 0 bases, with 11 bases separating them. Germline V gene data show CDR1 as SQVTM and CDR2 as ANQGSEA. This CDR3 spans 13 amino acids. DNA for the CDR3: TGCAGCGTCCACGGGACACTGAACACTGAAGCTTTCTTT. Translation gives CSVHGTLNTEAFF. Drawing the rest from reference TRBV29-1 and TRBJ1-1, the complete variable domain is SAVISQKPSRDICQRGTSLTIQCQVDSQVTMMFWYRQQPGQSLTLIATANQGSEATYESGFVIDKFPISRPNLTFSTLTVSNMSPEDSSIYLCSVHGTLNTEAFFGQGTRLTVV.

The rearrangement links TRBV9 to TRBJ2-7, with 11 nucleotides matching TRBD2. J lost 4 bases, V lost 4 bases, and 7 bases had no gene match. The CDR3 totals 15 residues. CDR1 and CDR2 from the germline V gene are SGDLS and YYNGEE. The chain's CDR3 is CASSPRLAGMYEQYF. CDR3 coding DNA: TGTGCCAGCAGCCCACGACTAGCGGGAATGTACGAGCAGTACTTC.

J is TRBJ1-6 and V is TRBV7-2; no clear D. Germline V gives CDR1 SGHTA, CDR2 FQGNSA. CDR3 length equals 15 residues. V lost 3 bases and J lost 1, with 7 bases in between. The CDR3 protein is CASSLSLSYNSPLHF. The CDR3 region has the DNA TGTGCCAGCAGCTTGAGCTTATCCTATAATTCACCCCTCCACTTT.

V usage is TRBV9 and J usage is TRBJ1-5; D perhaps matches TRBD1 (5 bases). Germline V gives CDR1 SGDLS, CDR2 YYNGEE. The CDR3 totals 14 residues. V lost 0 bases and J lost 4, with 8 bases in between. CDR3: CASSVEQVNQPQHF. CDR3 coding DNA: TGTGCCAGCAGCGTAGAACAGGTAAATCAGCCCCAGCATTTT.

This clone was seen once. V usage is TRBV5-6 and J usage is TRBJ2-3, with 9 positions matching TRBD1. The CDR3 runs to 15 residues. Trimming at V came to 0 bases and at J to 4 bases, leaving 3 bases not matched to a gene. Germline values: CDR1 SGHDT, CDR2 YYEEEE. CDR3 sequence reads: CASSLGDRDADTQYF. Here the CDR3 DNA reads TGTGCCAGCAGCTTGGGGGACAGGGATGCAGATACGCAGTATTTT. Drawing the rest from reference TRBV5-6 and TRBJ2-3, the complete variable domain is DAGVTQSPTHLIKTRGQQVTLRCSPKSGHDTVSWYQQALGQGPQFIFQYYEEEERQRGNFPDRFSGHQFPNYSSELNVNALLLGDSALYLCASSLGDRDADTQYFGPGTRLTVL.

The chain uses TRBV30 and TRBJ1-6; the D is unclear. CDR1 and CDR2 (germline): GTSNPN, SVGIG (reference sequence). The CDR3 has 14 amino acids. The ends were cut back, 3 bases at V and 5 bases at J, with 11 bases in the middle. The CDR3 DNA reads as TGTGCCTGGAGGACCGAGGGAAATAATTCACCCCTCCACTTT. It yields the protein CAWRTEGNNSPLHF.

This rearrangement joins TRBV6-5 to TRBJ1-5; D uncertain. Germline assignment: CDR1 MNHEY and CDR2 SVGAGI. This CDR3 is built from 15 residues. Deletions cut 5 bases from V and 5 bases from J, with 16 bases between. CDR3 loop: CASSPYEGQDQPQHF. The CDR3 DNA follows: TGTGCCAGCAGTCCGTACGAGGGTCAGGATCAGCCCCAGCATTTT.